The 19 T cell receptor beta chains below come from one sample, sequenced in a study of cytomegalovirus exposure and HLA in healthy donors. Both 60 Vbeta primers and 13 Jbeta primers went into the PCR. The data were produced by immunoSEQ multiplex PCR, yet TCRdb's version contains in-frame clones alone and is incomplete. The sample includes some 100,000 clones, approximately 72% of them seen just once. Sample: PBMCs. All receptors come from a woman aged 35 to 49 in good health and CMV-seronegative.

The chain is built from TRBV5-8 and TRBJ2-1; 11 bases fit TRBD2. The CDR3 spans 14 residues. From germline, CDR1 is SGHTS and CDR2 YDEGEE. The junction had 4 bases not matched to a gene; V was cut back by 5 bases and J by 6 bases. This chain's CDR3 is CASSVAGGPNEQFF. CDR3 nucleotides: TGTGCCAGCAGTGTAGCGGGAGGGCCCAATGAGCAGTTCTTC.

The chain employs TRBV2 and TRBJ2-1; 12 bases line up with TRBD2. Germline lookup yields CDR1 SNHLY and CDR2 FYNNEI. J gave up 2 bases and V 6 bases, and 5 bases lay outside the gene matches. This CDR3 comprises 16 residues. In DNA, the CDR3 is TGTGCCAGCAGACCTTCTAGCGGGGGGGCCTACAATGAGCAGTTCTTC. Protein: CASRPSSGGAYNEQFF. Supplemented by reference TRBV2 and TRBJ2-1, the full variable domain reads EPEVTQTPSHQVTQMGQEVILRCVPISNHLYFYWYRQILGQKVEFLVSFYNNEISEKSEIFDDQFSVERPDGSNFTLKIRSTKLEDSAMYFCASRPSSGGAYNEQFFGPGTRLTVL.

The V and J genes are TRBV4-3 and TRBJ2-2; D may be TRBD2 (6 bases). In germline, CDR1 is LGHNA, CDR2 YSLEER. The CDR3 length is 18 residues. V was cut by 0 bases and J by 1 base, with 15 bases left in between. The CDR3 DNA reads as TGCGCCAGCAGCCAAGACGGGTTTGGGGGGAGGAACACCGGGGAGCTGTTTTTT. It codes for CASSQDGFGGRNTGELFF.

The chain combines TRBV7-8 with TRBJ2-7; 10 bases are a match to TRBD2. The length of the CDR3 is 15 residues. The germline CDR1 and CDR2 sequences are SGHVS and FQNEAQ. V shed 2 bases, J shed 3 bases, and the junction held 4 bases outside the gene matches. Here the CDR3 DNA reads TGTGCCAGCAGCTTACCCGGACTAGCGGTCTACGAGCAGTACTTC. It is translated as CASSLPGLAVYEQYF.

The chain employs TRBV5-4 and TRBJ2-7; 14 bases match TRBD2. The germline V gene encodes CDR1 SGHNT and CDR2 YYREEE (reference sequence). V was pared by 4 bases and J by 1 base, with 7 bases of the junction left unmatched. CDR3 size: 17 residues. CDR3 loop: CASSIGLAGGLSYEQYF. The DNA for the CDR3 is TGTGCCAGCAGCATCGGACTAGCGGGAGGACTGTCCTACGAGCAGTACTTC.

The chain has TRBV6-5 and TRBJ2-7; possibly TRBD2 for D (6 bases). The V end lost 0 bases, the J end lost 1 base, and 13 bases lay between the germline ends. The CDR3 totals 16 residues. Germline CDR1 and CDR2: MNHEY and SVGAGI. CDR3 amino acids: CASSYSRRDFSYEQYF. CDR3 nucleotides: TGTGCCAGCAGTTACTCTAGGCGGGATTTTTCCTACGAGCAGTACTTC.

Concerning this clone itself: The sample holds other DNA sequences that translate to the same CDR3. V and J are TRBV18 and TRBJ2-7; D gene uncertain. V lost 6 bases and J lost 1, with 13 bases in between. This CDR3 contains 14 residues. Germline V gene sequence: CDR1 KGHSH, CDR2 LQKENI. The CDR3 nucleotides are TGTGCCAGCTCCGTATTAGGCGGTTCCTACGAGCAGTACTTC. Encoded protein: CASSVLGGSYEQYF. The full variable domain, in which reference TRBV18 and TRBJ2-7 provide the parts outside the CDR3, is NAGVMQNPRHLVRRRGQEARLRCSPMKGHSHVYWYRQLPEEGLKFMVYLQKENIIDESGMPKERFSAEFPKEGPSILRIQQVVRGDSAAYFCASSVLGGSYEQYFGPGTRLTVT.

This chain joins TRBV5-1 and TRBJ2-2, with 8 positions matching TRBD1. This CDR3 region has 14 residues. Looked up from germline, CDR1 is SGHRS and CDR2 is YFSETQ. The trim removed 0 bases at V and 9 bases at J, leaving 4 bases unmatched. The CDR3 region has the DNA TGCGCCAGCAGCTTGGCGCAGGGGGCCTGGGAGCTGTTTTTT. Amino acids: CASSLAQGAWELFF.

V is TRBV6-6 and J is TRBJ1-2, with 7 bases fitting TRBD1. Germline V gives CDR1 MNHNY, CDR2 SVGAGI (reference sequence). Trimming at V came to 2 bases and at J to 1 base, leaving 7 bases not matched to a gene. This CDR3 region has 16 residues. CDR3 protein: CASSYDLGQSNYGYTF. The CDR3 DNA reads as TGTGCCAGCAGTTACGATTTGGGACAGAGTAACTATGGCTACACCTTC.

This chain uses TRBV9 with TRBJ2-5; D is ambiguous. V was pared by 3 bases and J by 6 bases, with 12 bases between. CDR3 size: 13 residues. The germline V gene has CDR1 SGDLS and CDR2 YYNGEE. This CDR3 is CASSGEVTQTQYF. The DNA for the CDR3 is TGTGCCAGCAGCGGAGAGGTAACTCAGACCCAGTACTTC. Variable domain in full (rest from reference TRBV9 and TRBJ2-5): DSGVTQTPKHLITATGQRVTLRCSPRSGDLSVYWYQQSLDQGLQFLIQYYNGEERAKGNILERFSAQQFPDLHSELNLSSLELGDSALYFCASSGEVTQTQYFGPGTRLLVL.

The CDR3 DNA sequence: TGTGCCAGCAGCTTATCAGGGGAGCTGTTTTTT. Translation gives CASSLSGELFF. The V and J genes are TRBV7-3 and TRBJ2-2, with D unresolved. Trimming removed 2 bases at V and 8 bases at J, with 3 bases between. CDR1 and CDR2 from the germline V gene are SGHTA and FQGTGA. CDR3 size: 11 residues.

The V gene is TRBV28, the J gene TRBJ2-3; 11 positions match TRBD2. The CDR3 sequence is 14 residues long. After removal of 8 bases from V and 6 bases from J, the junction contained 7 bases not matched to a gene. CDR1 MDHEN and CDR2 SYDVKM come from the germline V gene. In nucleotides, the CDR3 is TGTGCCAGCGGAACTAGCGGGAGCCAGGATACGCAGTATTTT. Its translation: CASGTSGSQDTQYF.

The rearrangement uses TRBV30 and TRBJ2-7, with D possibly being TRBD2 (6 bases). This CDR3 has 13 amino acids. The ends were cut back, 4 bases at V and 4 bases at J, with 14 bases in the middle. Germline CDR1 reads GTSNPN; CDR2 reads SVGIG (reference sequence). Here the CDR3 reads CAWNDGRGYEQYF. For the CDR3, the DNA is TGTGCCTGGAACGACGGGAGAGGATACGAGCAGTACTTC.

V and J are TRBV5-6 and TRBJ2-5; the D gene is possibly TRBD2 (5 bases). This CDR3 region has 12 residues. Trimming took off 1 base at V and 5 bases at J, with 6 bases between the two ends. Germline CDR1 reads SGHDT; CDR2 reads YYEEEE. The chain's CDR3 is CASSLTGETQYF. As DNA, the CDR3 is TGTGCCAGCAGCTTGACGGGGGAGACCCAGTACTTC. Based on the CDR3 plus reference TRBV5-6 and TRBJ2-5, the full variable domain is DAGVTQSPTHLIKTRGQQVTLRCSPKSGHDTVSWYQQALGQGPQFIFQYYEEEERQRGNFPDRFSGHQFPNYSSELNVNALLLGDSALYLCASSLTGETQYFGPGTRLLVL.

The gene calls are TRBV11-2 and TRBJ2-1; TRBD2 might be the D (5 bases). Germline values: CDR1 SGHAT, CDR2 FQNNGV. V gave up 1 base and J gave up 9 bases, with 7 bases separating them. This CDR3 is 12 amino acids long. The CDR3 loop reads CASSLVATEQFF. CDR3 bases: TGTGCCAGCAGCTTAGTAGCGACTGAGCAGTTCTTC.

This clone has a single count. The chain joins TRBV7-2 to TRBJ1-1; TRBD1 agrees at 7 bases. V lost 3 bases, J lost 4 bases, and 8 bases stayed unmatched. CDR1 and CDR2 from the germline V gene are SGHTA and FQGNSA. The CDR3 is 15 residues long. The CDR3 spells CASSFQGGGSTEAFF. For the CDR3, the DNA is TGTGCCAGCAGCTTCCAGGGGGGCGGAAGCACTGAAGCTTTCTTT.

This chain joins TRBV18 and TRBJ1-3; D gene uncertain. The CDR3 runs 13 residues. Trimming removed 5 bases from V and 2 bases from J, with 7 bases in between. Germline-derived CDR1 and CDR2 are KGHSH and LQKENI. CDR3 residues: CASSGRTGNTIYF. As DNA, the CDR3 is TGTGCCAGCTCAGGGAGGACTGGAAACACCATATATTTT.

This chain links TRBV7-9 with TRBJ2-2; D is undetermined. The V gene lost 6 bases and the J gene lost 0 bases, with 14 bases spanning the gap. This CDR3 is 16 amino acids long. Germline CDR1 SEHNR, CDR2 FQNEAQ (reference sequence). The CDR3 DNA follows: TGTGCCAGCAGTCGCCCAGGTTCAACGAACACCGGGGAGCTGTTTTTT. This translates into CASSRPGSTNTGELFF.

In DNA form, the CDR3 reads TGTGCCAGCAGCCAGGATGGGACTAGCACAGATACGCAGTATTTT. Encoded protein: CASSQDGTSTDTQYF. V gene TRBV4-2 combines with J gene TRBJ2-3, with D possibly matching TRBD2 (6 bases). V was cut by 3 bases and J by 0 bases, with 10 bases left in between. The CDR3 extends over 15 amino acids. Germline assignment: CDR1 LGHNA and CDR2 YNFKEQ.